The next 5 T cell receptor beta chains were all read from a single sample in a study of regulatory T cells in long-lasting Graves disease. The authors built TCR beta libraries using iRepertoire HTBI primers and Arm-PCR of CDR3 regions. MiXCR, run by TCRdb on the multiplex PCR reads, gives a single entry per CDR3 protein. The sample contains roughly 300,000 distinct CDR3 sequences, 22% of which appear only once. The time point is: persistent/refractory GD, antithyroid drugs over 5 years with positive TRAb. Extracted RNA from PBMCs served as the source of the TCR library. Source: peripheral blood mononuclear cells (PBMCs), taken when the disease was refractory, from a patient treated with antithyroid drugs. Source of these receptors: a female donor with Graves disease.

The J gene is TRBJ2-6, the V gene TRBV28; D may match TRBD1 or TRBD2 (6 bases each). CDR3 length: 17 residues. V was pared by 6 bases and J by 4 bases, with 19 bases between. The germline CDR1 and CDR2 sequences are MDHEN and SYDVKM. The CDR3: CASSPLWGAQGANVLTF. The CDR3, as DNA: TGTGCCAGCAGCCCTCTGTGGGGGGCGCAGGGGGCCAACGTCCTGACTTTC.

This clonotype was picked up one time. No DNA is shown, since the ends of the CDR3 on it are uncertain; the CDR3 is the one TCRdb lists. The rearrangement links TRBV6-9 to TRBJ2-1; whether TRBD2, the table's D call, matches the DNA was not checked. Germline V gene lookup returns CDR1 MNHGY and CDR2 SVAAGI. The length of the CDR3 is 14 amino acids, counting both ends. CDR3 sequence reads: CASSSSTSVNEQFF.

This chain connects TRBV2 to TRBJ2-3; weak D call: TRBD1 (8 bases). Germline assignment: CDR1 SNHLY and CDR2 FYNNEI. V was pared by 5 bases and J by 3 bases, with 15 bases between. This CDR3 is built from 15 residues. Written as DNA, the CDR3 is TGTGCCAGCAGTACAGGGGGGGTAGGGACAGATACGCAGTATTTT. Its protein product is CASSTGGVGTDTQYF.

V is TRBV7-8 and J is TRBJ2-4, with a tentative D call TRBD1 (6 bases). V lost 1 base to trimming and J lost 8 bases, with 12 bases between them. From germline, CDR1 is SGHVS and CDR2 FQNEAQ. CDR3 length equals 14 residues. The DNA for the CDR3 is TGTGCCAGCAGCTTAGGGGGGCTAGGGCACATTCAGTACTTC. The encoded protein is CASSLGGLGHIQYF.

V usage is TRBV7-9 and J usage is TRBJ1-4, with D perhaps TRBD1 (5 bases). CDR1 and CDR2 (germline): SEHNR, FQNEAQ (reference sequence). The ends were cut back, 2 bases at V and 2 bases at J, with 6 bases in the middle. The CDR3 runs 14 residues. The CDR3 DNA reads TGTGCCAGCAGCTTACGACAGACTAATGAAAAACTGTTTTTT. Amino acids: CASSLRQTNEKLFF.